This entry describes one T cell receptor beta chain. This sample was taken from a study of blood T cell repertoires in COVID-19. Authors' methods: Researchers report that nucleated cell counts were estimated from reference gene primer amplification. TCRdb keeps only in-frame clones here, not all; method: immunoSEQ multiplex PCR. The D gene and trimming were derived from the DNA, and the V and J assignments and clone size from that table. The top ten clones hold around 4.7% of a sample with 70,000 to 100,000 clones, 85% to 90% of them seen once. Looked up from germline, CDR1 is MDHEN and CDR2 is SYDVKM. CDR3 length equals 12 residues. Between the trimmed V and J ends, which lost 8 bases and 7 bases, there was a span of 13 bases.

This clonotype was sampled from an elderly woman with active COVID-19. V gene TRBV28 combines with J gene TRBJ2-3; D perhaps matches TRBD2 (6 bases). Sequencing input: peripheral blood. CDR3 amino acids: CASLEGFHTQYF. The DNA of the CDR3 is TGTGCCAGCCTGGAGGGGTTTCATACGCAGTATTTT.